Following are 30 T cell receptor beta chains from one sample sequenced in a study of T-cell memory formation after mild COVID-19. Each CDR3 protein is one row after TCRdb ran MiXCR on the 5' RACE reads. The table lists some 490,000 distinct CDR3 sequences, 18% of them singletons. The sequenced material came from PBMCs or a T cell subset sorted from them (not recorded which). The origin of the receptors is an adult woman who had mild COVID-19 (a few samples of this study predate the infection). Cell type and time point are not known.

This rearrangement joins TRBV24-1 to TRBJ2-1; D possibly uses TRBD1 or TRBD2 (5 bases each). Trimming stripped 0 bases from V and 5 bases from J, with 10 bases between. This CDR3 contains 15 residues. The germline V gene has CDR1 KGHDR and CDR2 SFDVKD. CDR3 sequence reads: CATSDLGGRDNEQFF. CDR3 nucleotide sequence: TGTGCCACCAGTGATTTGGGGGGTCGCGACAATGAGCAGTTCTTC.

V is TRBV6-1 and J is TRBJ2-6; D not certain. The CDR3 totals 17 residues. Per the germline V gene, CDR1 is MNHNS and CDR2 is SASEGT. Trimming took 0 bases from V and 0 from J, leaving 9 bases between them. CDR3 DNA: TGTGCCAGCAGTGAAGCAATGTCGTACTCTGGGGCCAACGTCCTGACTTTC. Translating it yields CASSEAMSYSGANVLTF.

The chain couples TRBV7-6 to TRBJ2-1, with unresolved D. V was cut by 5 bases and J by 3 bases, with 14 bases left in between. Looked up from germline, CDR1 is SGHVS and CDR2 is FNYEAQ. This CDR3 spans 15 amino acids. The CDR3 region is CASSRGPSGYNEQFF. The CDR3 DNA reads TGTGCCAGCAGCCGCGGACCCTCGGGCTACAATGAGCAGTTCTTC.

This clonotype appeared a few times. The chain employs TRBV20-1 and TRBJ1-2; 8 bases agree with TRBD1. V shed 0 bases, J shed 7 bases, and the junction held 7 bases outside the gene matches. The germline V gene has CDR1 DFQATT and CDR2 SNEGSKA (reference sequence). The CDR3 sequence is 14 residues long. Here the CDR3 DNA reads TGCAGTGCTAGAGATCCCCCCCAGGGGGCTGGCTACACCTTC. It specifies CSARDPPQGAGYTF.

This clonotype appeared a single time. The V gene is TRBV4-3, the J gene TRBJ2-1; D might be TRBD2 (6 bases). CDR3 size: 14 residues. V was trimmed by 1 base and J by 11 bases, leaving 15 bases between them. CDR1 and CDR2 from the germline V gene are LGHNA and YSLEER. The CDR3: CASSQVREPVQQFF. DNA for the CDR3: TGCGCCAGCAGCCAAGTACGGGAGCCGGTCCAGCAGTTCTTC.

This rearrangement joins TRBV5-1 to TRBJ1-5; 8 nucleotides match TRBD1. Per germline, CDR1 SGHRS and CDR2 YFSETQ. V lost 2 bases to trimming and J lost 6 bases; unmatched junction nucleotides: 4. This CDR3 is built from 14 residues. The CDR3 spells CASSFGQGSQPQHF. CDR3 nucleotide sequence: TGCGCCAGCAGCTTCGGACAGGGAAGTCAGCCCCAGCATTTT.

This clonotype was recorded at least ten times. The junction does not match germline at one end; this may be a read error. The rearrangement links TRBV7-7 to TRBJ2-5; 7 bases match TRBD1. The V gene's germline CDR1 is SSHAT and CDR2 FNYEAQ (reference sequence). This CDR3 region has 14 residues. CDR3 in DNA: TGTGCTAGCAGCCAAGACAGGGTGAGGGAGACCCAGTACTTC. As protein: CASSQDRVRETQYF.

This clonotype was found a few times. J is TRBJ2-2 and V is TRBV7-3, with TRBD2 as a possible D gene (5 bases). Germline values: CDR1 SGHTA, CDR2 FQGTGA. The CDR3 is 16 residues long. V dropped 5 bases and J dropped 2 bases, with 15 bases sitting between them. The CDR3 here is CASSPSSGGNTGELFF. CDR3 nucleotide sequence: TGTGCCAGCAGCCCCTCCAGCGGTGGTAACACCGGGGAGCTGTTTTTT.

This clonotype occurred a few times. The chain couples TRBV18 to TRBJ2-1; weak D call: TRBD1 (6 bases). Germline CDR1 reads KGHSH; CDR2 reads LQKENI. The V end was cut by 6 bases, the J end by 12 bases, with 24 bases between. CDR3 length: 15 residues. CDR3 sequence reads: CASSIRTQKTGRQFF. The CDR3 coding sequence is TGTGCCAGCTCCATAAGAACCCAGAAGACAGGCCGGCAGTTCTTC.

This clonotype turned up a few times. The chain links TRBV7-9 to TRBJ1-5; 8 nucleotides align to TRBD1. The CDR3 is 15 residues long. The ends lost 2 bases at V and 3 bases at J; junction bases unmatched: 3. CDR1 and CDR2 from the germline V gene are SEHNR and FQNEAQ (reference sequence). The CDR3 bases are TGTGCCAGCAGCTTACAGGGGGCATTCAATCAGCCCCAGCATTTT. Its protein is CASSLQGAFNQPQHF.

The chain uses TRBV6-6 and TRBJ1-5, with TRBD1 matching over 8 bases. J was trimmed by 6 bases and V by 4 bases; bases with no gene match: 8. CDR1 is MNHNY, CDR2 SVGAGI, per germline (reference sequence). The CDR3 sequence is 15 residues long. Here the CDR3 reads CASSSRTGSGQPQHF. The CDR3 nucleotides are TGTGCCAGCAGTTCCCGGACAGGGTCCGGTCAGCCCCAGCATTTT.

The chain joins TRBV2 to TRBJ2-1, with TRBD2 identical over 10 bases. The V segment lost 7 bases and the J segment 2 bases; nucleotides outside the gene matches: 8. Germline CDR1 SNHLY, CDR2 FYNNEI. This CDR3 contains 16 residues. Here the CDR3 reads CASITDSGRTYNEQFF. In DNA, the CDR3 is TGTGCCAGCATTACTGATAGCGGGAGGACCTACAATGAGCAGTTCTTC. The full variable domain, in which reference TRBV2 and TRBJ2-1 provide the parts outside the CDR3, is EPEVTQTPSHQVTQMGQEVILRCVPISNHLYFYWYRQILGQKVEFLVSFYNNEISEKSEIFDDQFSVERPDGSNFTLKIRSTKLEDSAMYFCASITDSGRTYNEQFFGPGTRLTVL.

This clonotype was counted between two and nine times. This chain joins TRBV12-3 or TRBV12-4 and TRBJ2-7; D ambiguous. The germline V and J ends were trimmed by 3 bases and 0 bases, with 12 bases remaining between them. This CDR3 has 15 amino acids. CDR3 loop: CASSFMDGASYEQYF. CDR3 DNA sequence: TGTGCCAGCAGTTTTATGGACGGAGCCTCCTACGAGCAGTACTTC.

This rearrangement joins TRBV12-3 or TRBV12-4 to TRBJ1-6; 7 bases are a match to TRBD1. The CDR3 is made up of 14 amino acids. V trimming: 6 bases; J trimming: 7 bases; junction bases outside the gene matches: 6. The CDR3 DNA reads TGTGCCAGCAGCCCGGGACAGAAAAATTCACCCCTCCACTTT. As protein: CASSPGQKNSPLHF.

V usage is TRBV20-1 and J usage is TRBJ1-5; perhaps TRBD1 as D (6 bases). The CDR3 runs to 11 residues. Germline V gene data show CDR1 as DFQATT and CDR2 as SNEGSKA (reference sequence). Trimming took 6 bases from V and 5 from J, leaving 8 bases between them. CDR3 sequence: CSARGYQPQHF. DNA of the CDR3: TGCAGTGCCAGGGGCTATCAGCCCCAGCATTTT.

The table lists this clonotype with a few counts. V usage is TRBV5-1 and J usage is TRBJ1-1; no reliable D call. This CDR3 spans 13 amino acids. Trimming stripped 2 bases from V and 9 bases from J, with 14 bases between. Germline CDR1 SGHRS, CDR2 YFSETQ. CDR3 in amino acids: CASSLAGVSQAFF. CDR3 DNA: TGCGCCAGCAGCTTAGCAGGTGTCTCACAAGCTTTCTTT.

This clonotype was observed a few times. This chain connects TRBV12-2 to TRBJ2-7; TRBD1, as called in the table, went unchecked against the DNA. TRBV12-2 has pseudogene status. The CDR3 runs to 19 residues. CDR3: CASRLFRPGFGREIYEQYF. CDR3 sequence (DNA): TGTGCAAGTCGCTTATTCCGGCCGGGGTTTGGACGAGAGATCTACGAGCAGTACTTC.

The rearrangement joins TRBV3-1 to TRBJ1-1; D may be TRBD1 (6 bases). This CDR3 contains 16 residues. V lost 0 bases and J lost 4, with 15 bases in between. CDR1 is LGHDT and CDR2 is YNNKEL in the germline V gene (reference sequence). The CDR3 region has the DNA TGTGCCAGCAGCCAAGAACCGCAGGGGAGGAGCACTGAAGCTTTCTTT. Protein product: CASSQEPQGRSTEAFF.

This clonotype came up a few times. The CDR3 DNA reads as TGTGCCAGCAGCCAAGCCCGACTAGCGAGCACAGATACGCAGTATTTT. This codes for CASSQARLASTDTQYF. The genes are TRBV14 and TRBJ2-3; 8 bases align to TRBD2. With 1 base clipped from V and 0 bases from J, the junction kept 3 bases outside the gene matches. Germline values: CDR1 SGHDN, CDR2 FVKESK. This CDR3 has 16 amino acids.

V gene TRBV7-2 combines with J gene TRBJ2-2; D is undetermined. This CDR3 is built from 14 residues. V lost 5 bases and J lost 3, with 10 bases in between. Germline CDR1 reads SGHTA; CDR2 reads FQGNSA. The CDR3 sequence is CASSRNYYTGELFF. The CDR3 nucleotides read TGTGCCAGCAGCCGAAATTATTACACCGGGGAGCTGTTTTTT.

There are a few counts of this clonotype. This rearrangement joins TRBV7-2 to TRBJ2-3, with TRBD2 as a possible D gene (6 bases). Germline CDR1 SGHTA, CDR2 FQGNSA. V was cut by 5 bases and J by 2 bases, with 23 bases left in between. The CDR3 sequence is 18 residues long. CDR3 sequence: CASSQIRAGFSLTDTQYF. Written as DNA, the CDR3 is TGTGCCAGCAGCCAGATTAGGGCGGGGTTCTCTCTCACAGATACGCAGTATTTT.

This clonotype was recorded at least ten times. CDR3 nucleotide sequence: TGCAGTGCTTTGATCAAGCGGGGTAAAGAGACCCAGTACTTC. This codes for CSALIKRGKETQYF. This chain joins TRBV20-1 and TRBJ2-5; 7 bases agree with TRBD2. The V gene's germline CDR1 is DFQATT and CDR2 SNEGSKA (reference sequence). There are 14 residues in the CDR3. Trimming removed 5 bases from V and 3 bases from J; junction bases left unmatched: 9.

Only a few counts were recorded for this clonotype. One end of the junction is discordant with germline, which a read error may explain. The chain carries TRBV19 and TRBJ2-1; perhaps TRBD1 as D (5 bases). CDR3 length equals 10 residues. CDR1 is LNHDA and CDR2 is SQIVND in the germline V gene (reference sequence). CDR3 residues: CASSLKARVF. As DNA, the CDR3 is TGTGCCAGTAGTCTGAAGGCCAGGGTTTTC.

This clonotype has more than one count but fewer than ten. V usage is TRBV6-6 and J usage is TRBJ2-5; the D gene is possibly TRBD1 (6 bases). CDR3 size: 13 residues. Trimming stripped 6 bases from V and 5 bases from J, with 13 bases between. CDR1 is MNHNY and CDR2 is SVGAGI in the germline V gene (reference sequence). The CDR3 region is CASRDSRTETQYF. CDR3 nucleotides: TGTGCCAGCAGGGACAGCCGGACGGAGACCCAGTACTTC.

V usage is TRBV4-3 and J usage is TRBJ2-4; tentative D call: TRBD2 (6 bases). The CDR3 is made up of 17 amino acids. Germline CDR1 LGHNA, CDR2 YSLEER. V lost 3 bases and J lost 0, with 15 bases in between. For the CDR3, the DNA is TGCGCCAGCAGCCAGGGTCGGACTAAGGTAGCCAAAAACATTCAGTACTTC. Residues: CASSQGRTKVAKNIQYF.

There are a few counts of this clonotype. The chain combines TRBV20-1 with TRBJ2-5; D uncertain. The CDR3 covers 14 residues. V lost 2 bases and J lost 5, with 15 bases in between. CDR1 and CDR2 from the germline V gene are DFQATT and SNEGSKA (reference sequence). The chain's CDR3 is CSARKGPSEETQYF. The CDR3 nucleotides are TGCAGTGCTAGAAAGGGCCCTTCAGAGGAGACCCAGTACTTC.

This clonotype was seen a few times. The V call is TRBV5-1, the J call TRBJ2-7; TRBD2 agrees at 7 bases. V lost 4 bases to trimming and J lost 4 bases; unmatched junction nucleotides: 11. Per germline, CDR1 SGHRS and CDR2 YFSETQ. The CDR3 spans 15 residues. CDR3 protein: CASSPREGTVYEQYF. CDR3 bases: TGCGCCAGCAGCCCCAGGGAGGGGACCGTTTACGAGCAGTACTTC.

The sample holds many counts of this clonotype. The genes are TRBV21-1 and TRBJ2-7; the D call of TRBD2 is as the table states it, not checked on the DNA. TRBV21-1 is described as a pseudogene. The length of the CDR3 is 18 residues. The chain's CDR3 is CASSYPMRTSTPLYEQYF. The CDR3 DNA reads as TGTGCCAGCAGCTACCCTATGAGGACTAGTACTCCCCTTTACGAGCAGTACTTC.

This clonotype showed up just a few times. V and J are TRBV11-2 and TRBJ2-7, with 11 bases identical to TRBD2. Trimming cost V 5 bases and J 5 bases; bases outside gene matches: 11. Per the germline V gene, CDR1 is SGHAT and CDR2 is FQNNGV. The CDR3 loop spans 16 amino acids. CDR3 residues: CASSPFLAGGTNEQYF. Written as DNA, the CDR3 is TGTGCCAGCAGCCCTTTCCTAGCGGGGGGTACAAACGAGCAGTACTTC.

This clonotype was seen a few times. The chain couples TRBV12-3 or TRBV12-4 to TRBJ1-2; tentatively, D is TRBD1 (5 bases). The CDR3 contains 13 residues. Trimming pared 5 bases from V and 8 bases from J, leaving 15 bases between. The CDR3 sequence: CASSPQQVYGYTF. CDR3 bases: TGTGCCAGCAGTCCTCAACAGGTTTACGGCTACACCTTC.